This T cell receptor (beta chain) emerged from a study of early T cells in non-severe SARS-CoV-2 infection. Study-wide background: With bulk RNA from unsorted whole blood as input, sequencing yielded unpaired chains. Study-level findings and limits: The matching step, a VDJdb search, favored anti-spike CD8 responses and missed private and CD4 specificities.

Individual cDNA molecules carried attached unique molecular identifiers. Via MiXCR, TCRdb re-called the 5' RACE reads, giving one row per CDR3 protein. The sample carries about 40,000 distinct CDR3 sequences, 7.5% to 9% recorded once. Trimming cost V 6 bases and J 0 bases, with 16 bases left between them. Germline assignment: CDR1 KGHDR and CDR2 SFDVKD. The CDR3 has 16 residues. This clonotype was picked up a small number of times. What it binds is not known. The source material was whole blood, sampled at baseline. This clonotype was obtained from an adult who was a healthcare worker with PCR-confirmed SARS-CoV-2 infection or an uninfected control (not recorded which). The chain couples TRBV24-1 to TRBJ2-5; possibly TRBD2 for D (5 bases). CDR3 nucleotide sequence: TGTGCCACCAGTAGCAACGAGGGCCCCTACCAAGAGACCCAGTACTTC. This sequence encodes CATSSNEGPYQETQYF.